This TCR beta chain was captured in a study of blood T cell repertoires in COVID-19 (dated by TCRdb to 2018 to 2021). With respect to the entire study: Samples covering the acute and convalescent phases of COVID-19 were provided by collaborators in the United States, Italy and Spain. The samples were drawn from the first 160 participants of the ongoing ImmuneRACE study and from 1,254 subjects provided by 6 global collaborators. Subjects who had been exposed to COVID-19, were actively infected with it, or had recovered from it provided the deeply sampled blood TCRbeta repertoires that made up the dataset. HLA class I and class II types, where available, came from metadata supplied by the sample provider rather than from assay-based typing. The prospective study material was composed of cDNA or gDNA derived from T cells, B-cell-depleted T cells, or PBMCs. Nearly every sample came with metadata listing a de-identified subject ID, COVID-19 status, age in years and sex. The repertoires were released in a freely available public database intended as a resource for research on the immune response to SARS-CoV-2.

Points the paper makes about the study in general: The amount of clinical and demographic metadata varied by source and participant and was provided uncurated.

Participants in the prospective study were aged 18 to 89 years, lived in more than 20 United States geographic areas, and enrolled through a virtual design. In the prospective study, participants were assigned to cohorts based on the clinical history participants reported in a screening survey and a study questionnaire. For ImmuneRACE Cohort 3, a participant was defined as recovered based on two consecutive negative NP/OP PCR tests, clearance by a healthcare professional, or resolution of symptoms. In the prospective study, mobile phlebotomists collected whole blood, serum and a nasopharyngeal or oropharyngeal swab from each participant. Over a roughly 2-month period, participants in the prospective study had the option of providing additional blood draws and questionnaires. Blood samples from the prospective study were shipped frozen or at room temperature prior to DNA extraction. TCRbeta CDR3 regions were amplified from genomic DNA by means of the immunoSEQ Assay, a bias-controlled multiplex PCR. The study's own analysis went as follows. The number of nucleated cells in each sample was estimated by amplification of reference gene primers within the assay. To quantify the absolute abundance of each unique TCRbeta CDR3 rearrangement, sequence reads were collapsed and filtered. For each sample, productive Simpson clonality was calculated as the square root of Simpson's diversity index over productive rearrangements. The table comes from immuneACCESS by way of TCRdb, which keeps in-frame sequences with V and J called. Part of the clones is missing from these tables; in studies checked, under half for an unresolved V gene and the rest for unknown reasons. That table supplies the V and J calls and clone size; D and trimming were determined from the DNA. In this sample the table shows about 370,000 clones, 80% to 90% of which occur a single time. Clones ranked in the top ten supply around 1% of the sample.

Of note for this clone: The antigen it binds to is not known. No much larger clone exists at a distance of one base, and base qualities are not known.

Sequencing was done on a sample of PBMCs or T cells enriched from blood (not recorded which). This clonotype was sampled from a man aged 18 to 30 who had recovered from COVID-19.

In nucleotide form, the sequence is TGTGCCAGCAGTGAGGGGGGACAGCGCTCCTACAATGAGCAGTTCTTC. It encodes CASSEGGQRSYNEQFF. This receptor chain uses TRBV25-1 and TRBJ2-1, with a tentative D gene TRBD1 over 7 matching bases. The V and J ends are trimmed by 3 bases and 0 bases, leaving 12 bases between them. The CDR3, from cysteine to phenylalanine, totals 16 residues. The kept DNA is CDR3 alone, 48 bases in frame from the first base. CDR1 and CDR2 were assigned from the germline V gene as MGHDK and SYGVNS.